Below, 17 T cell receptor beta chains from the same sample are listed, as sequenced in a study of long-term antiretroviral therapy in people with HIV. The assay, immunoSEQ v3.0, was run at survey level. Measured with immunoSEQ multiplex PCR; TCRdb has only the in-frame clones, and not every one. There are roughly 31,000 clones in the sample; around nine tenths occur only once, and almost 7.5% lies in the top ten. The specimen was unsorted PBMCs, collected roughly 5 years before starting antiretroviral therapy. The receptors shown here come from a man aged 45 to 65 with HIV.

This clone was found once. V usage is TRBV30 and J usage is TRBJ2-3; 7 bases are a match to TRBD1. The V segment lost 2 bases and the J segment 4 bases; nucleotides outside the gene matches: 6. CDR1 and CDR2 (germline): GTSNPN, SVGIG (reference sequence). The CDR3 runs 14 residues. CDR3 in amino acids: CAWSQGVIADTQYF. In DNA form, the CDR3 reads TGTGCCTGGAGTCAGGGGGTGATTGCAGATACGCAGTATTTT.

J is TRBJ2-5 and V is TRBV7-8; D is possibly TRBD2 (6 bases). Germline values: CDR1 SGHVS, CDR2 FQNEAQ. With 6 bases removed from V and 5 bases from J, the gap between germline ends came to 13 bases. There are 13 residues in the CDR3. The DNA of the CDR3 is TGTGCCAGCAGGGGACTCCTGCTGGAGACCCAGTACTTC. It is translated as CASRGLLLETQYF. The whole variable domain, filled in from reference TRBV7-8 and TRBJ2-5, reads GAGVSQSPRYKVAKRGQDVALRCDPISGHVSLFWYQQALGQGPEFLTYFQNEAQLDKSGLPSDRFFAERPEGSVSTLKIQRTQQEDSAVYLCASRGLLLETQYFGPGTRLLVL.

The chain employs TRBV7-2 and TRBJ2-3, with a tentative D call TRBD2 (6 bases). In germline, CDR1 is SGHTA, CDR2 FQGNSA. Trimming cost V 4 bases and J 2 bases, with 16 bases left between them. The CDR3 spans 16 residues. The CDR3: CASSYGGSGHTDTQYF. In DNA, the CDR3 is TGTGCCAGCAGCTACGGGGGTAGCGGACACACAGATACGCAGTATTTT.

The chain has TRBV5-1 and TRBJ1-1; D gene ambiguous. Per the germline V gene, CDR1 is SGHRS and CDR2 is YFSETQ. Trimming took off 2 bases at V and 1 base at J, with 9 bases between the two ends. The CDR3 length is 14 residues. The CDR3 spells CASSFDMGNTEAFF. CDR3 in DNA: TGCGCCAGCAGCTTCGACATGGGGAACACTGAAGCTTTCTTT. Full variable domain (missing parts from reference TRBV5-1 and TRBJ1-1): KAGVTQTPRYLIKTRGQQVTLSCSPISGHRSVSWYQQTPGQGLQFLFEYFSETQRNKGNFPGRFSGRQFSNSRSEMNVSTLELGDSALYLCASSFDMGNTEAFFGQGTRLTVV.

The chain employs TRBV5-4 and TRBJ2-7, with 10 positions matching TRBD2. The V gene's germline CDR1 is SGHNT and CDR2 YYREEE (reference sequence). CDR3 length: 15 amino acids. Trimming at V came to 6 bases and at J to 2 bases, leaving 8 bases not matched to a gene. The CDR3 loop reads CASTDRTSGAYEQYF. CDR3 DNA: TGTGCCAGCACCGATCGGACTAGCGGAGCCTACGAGCAGTACTTC.

This sequence joins TRBV30 and TRBJ2-7; tentatively, D is TRBD1 or TRBD2 (5 bases each). The CDR3 covers 16 residues. V was clipped by 0 bases and J by 0 bases, with 15 bases between them. Germline CDR1 is GTSNPN and CDR2 is SVGIG (reference sequence). For the CDR3, the DNA is TGTGCCTGGAGTGTACTTGGGGCTAGCTCCTCCTACGAGCAGTACTTC. Translating it yields CAWSVLGASSSYEQYF.

The chain joins TRBV29-1 to TRBJ2-3; D possibly corresponds to TRBD2 (5 bases). The CDR3 is made up of 17 amino acids. The germline CDR1 and CDR2 sequences are SQVTM and ANQGSEA. V lost 2 bases and J lost 0, with 18 bases in between. The CDR3 sequence is CSVERYKRSTSTDTQYF. In DNA, the CDR3 is TGCAGCGTTGAAAGGTATAAGCGGTCTACTAGCACAGATACGCAGTATTTT.

This clone was observed once. V and J are TRBV2 and TRBJ2-5, with D maybe TRBD2 (5 bases). V was cut by 8 bases and J by 5 bases, with 12 bases left in between. Germline lookup yields CDR1 SNHLY and CDR2 FYNNEI. This CDR3 has 12 residues. The CDR3 region has the DNA TGTGCCAGCTCGATGGAGGAGGAGACCCAGTACTTC. It encodes CASSMEEETQYF. The variable domain in full, completed from reference TRBV2 and TRBJ2-5, reads EPEVTQTPSHQVTQMGQEVILRCVPISNHLYFYWYRQILGQKVEFLVSFYNNEISEKSEIFDDQFSVERPDGSNFTLKIRSTKLEDSAMYFCASSMEEETQYFGPGTRLLVL.

The chain has TRBV7-9 and TRBJ2-4; 11 positions agree with TRBD2. The length of the CDR3 is 14 residues. V lost 3 bases to trimming and J lost 6 bases; unmatched junction nucleotides: 1. Germline CDR1 SEHNR, CDR2 FQNEAQ (reference sequence). DNA for the CDR3: TGTGCCAGCAGCTTCGGGACTAGCGGAAACATTCAGTACTTC. Amino acids: CASSFGTSGNIQYF.

The chain couples TRBV30 to TRBJ2-1; D gene uncertain. Trimming shortened V by 0 bases and J by 2 bases, and 11 bases separated the two germline ends. The CDR3 covers 15 residues. Germline V CDR1 and CDR2: GTSNPN, SVGIG (reference sequence). In DNA form, the CDR3 reads TGTGCCTGGAGTGTAGGCCACGGCCCCTACAATGAGCAGTTCTTC. Its translation: CAWSVGHGPYNEQFF.

This clone was observed once. The rearrangement links TRBV9 to TRBJ2-7; 9 nucleotides line up with TRBD2. Germline V lookup: CDR1 SGDLS, CDR2 YYNGEE. The CDR3 is 15 residues long. Trimming took 0 bases from V and 2 from J; bases not matched to a gene: 3. CDR3 in amino acids: CASSVGVAGAYEQYF. The CDR3, as DNA: TGTGCCAGCAGCGTAGGAGTAGCGGGAGCCTACGAGCAGTACTTC.

This clone was counted between two and nine times. The gene calls are TRBV19 and TRBJ1-5, with unresolved D. CDR3 length equals 12 residues. Germline-derived CDR1 and CDR2 are LNHDA and SQIVND (reference sequence). Trimming removed 5 bases from V and 7 bases from J, with 9 bases in between. The CDR3: CASSLSLQPQHF. The CDR3 nucleotides read TGTGCCAGTAGTCTCAGCCTCCAGCCCCAGCATTTT.

This sequence joins TRBV27 and TRBJ1-1; possible D gene TRBD1, 5 bases. This CDR3 is built from 13 residues. The V gene lost 6 bases and the J gene lost 0 bases, with 8 bases spanning the gap. Germline V gene data show CDR1 as MNHEY and CDR2 as SMNVEV (reference sequence). For the CDR3, the DNA is TGTGCCAGCAGCGCCAGGGTGAACACTGAAGCTTTCTTT. As protein: CASSARVNTEAFF.

The gene calls are TRBV6-5 and TRBJ1-1, with 7 positions matching TRBD1. Germline V gives CDR1 MNHEY, CDR2 SVGAGI. The length of the CDR3 is 14 residues. V lost 5 bases and J lost 3; bases outside the gene matches: 6. The CDR3 DNA is TGTGCCAGCAGTCCTGACAGGGCGGACACTGAAGCTTTCTTT. Residues: CASSPDRADTEAFF.

The chain employs TRBV13 and TRBJ1-5; the D gene is possibly TRBD1 (6 bases). The germline V gene encodes CDR1 PRHDT and CDR2 FYEKMQ (reference sequence). The germline V and J ends were trimmed by 5 bases and 5 bases, with 25 bases remaining between them. The CDR3 is 18 residues long. DNA of the CDR3: TGTGCCAGCAGCGCAAGGGGGAGGGGGATTGCCGTAGATCAGCCCCAGCATTTT. This translates into CASSARGRGIAVDQPQHF.

The gene calls are TRBV10-3 and TRBJ2-2; D not resolved. The CDR3 covers 16 residues. Germline CDR1 and CDR2: ENHRY and SYGVKD. V was trimmed by 3 bases and J by 1 base, leaving 12 bases between them. CDR3 in amino acids: CAISDVLPKNTGELFF. CDR3 sequence (DNA): TGTGCCATCAGTGATGTCCTTCCCAAGAACACCGGGGAGCTGTTTTTT.

This chain connects TRBV2 to TRBJ1-5; possibly TRBD1 for D (6 bases). Germline lookup yields CDR1 SNHLY and CDR2 FYNNEI. V dropped 4 bases and J dropped 2 bases, with 15 bases sitting between them. The CDR3 is 16 residues long. The CDR3 sequence is CASSASQGGGNQPQHF. The CDR3 nucleotides are TGTGCCAGCAGTGCATCACAGGGTGGGGGCAATCAGCCCCAGCATTTT.